This is a list of T cell receptor beta chains from one sample in a study of blood T cell repertoires in COVID-19. Assay used: immunoSEQ multiplex PCR; TCRdb lists only in-frame clones, some missing. The table shows around 370,000 clones, with 88% occurring only once. Sequencing used PBMCs or T cells enriched from blood (not recorded which). The receptors stem from a young woman who had recovered from COVID-19. Both conserved end residues are part of each CDR3. The order of the fields is clone size, V gene, J gene, D gene, CDR3 protein, CDR3 DNA. The D gene is left open where the match is weak. Clone size is given for some rows only: seen once, a few or many times, or a class if the clone is expanded.

clone size: .
V gene: TRBV9
J gene: TRBJ1-2
D gene: TRBD1
CDR3 protein: CASSPGTVYYGYTF
CDR3 DNA: TGTGCCAGCAGCCCCGGGACAGTCTACTATGGCTACACCTTC

clone size: .
V gene: TRBV6-5
J gene: TRBJ1-6
D gene: .
CDR3 protein: CASSGQTNSPLHF
CDR3 DNA: TGTGCCAGCAGCGGACAGACTAATTCACCCCTCCACTTT

clone size: .
V gene: TRBV2
J gene: TRBJ1-4
D gene: .
CDR3 protein: CASSEATGNEKLFF
CDR3 DNA: TGTGCCAGCAGTGAAGCGACAGGAAATGAAAAACTGTTTTTT

clone size: .
V gene: TRBV10-2
J gene: TRBJ1-2
D gene: TRBD1
CDR3 protein: CASSSTGINYGYTF
CDR3 DNA: TGCGCCAGCAGTTCGACAGGGATTAACTATGGCTACACCTTC

clone size: .
V gene: TRBV7-9
J gene: TRBJ1-1
D gene: .
CDR3 protein: CASSPTTGSTEAFF
CDR3 DNA: TGTGCCAGCAGCCCGACAACAGGGTCCACTGAAGCTTTCTTT

clone size: .
V gene: TRBV18
J gene: TRBJ1-1
D gene: TRBD1
CDR3 protein: CASSRNRDRVLNTEAFF
CDR3 DNA: TGTGCCAGCTCACGAAACCGGGACAGGGTGTTGAACACTGAAGCTTTCTTT

clone size: .
V gene: TRBV7-9
J gene: TRBJ1-2
D gene: .
CDR3 protein: CASSLNIRQSYGYTF
CDR3 DNA: TGTGCCAGCAGCTTAAATATCAGACAGTCCTATGGCTACACCTTC

clone size: .
V gene: TRBV6-2/TRBV6-3
J gene: TRBJ2-4
D gene: .
CDR3 protein: CASSYPRGGGWIAKNIQYF
CDR3 DNA: TGTGCCAGCAGTTACCCCCGAGGTGGAGGGTGGATAGCCAAAAACATTCAGTACTTC

clone size: .
V gene: TRBV12-3/TRBV12-4
J gene: TRBJ1-1
D gene: .
CDR3 protein: CASSRQNTEAFF
CDR3 DNA: TGTGCCAGCAGTCGACAGAACACTGAAGCTTTCTTT

clone size: once
V gene: TRBV9
J gene: TRBJ1-1
D gene: .
CDR3 protein: CASSVTGGNTEAFF
CDR3 DNA: TGTGCCAGCAGCGTAACGGGGGGTAACACTGAAGCTTTCTTT